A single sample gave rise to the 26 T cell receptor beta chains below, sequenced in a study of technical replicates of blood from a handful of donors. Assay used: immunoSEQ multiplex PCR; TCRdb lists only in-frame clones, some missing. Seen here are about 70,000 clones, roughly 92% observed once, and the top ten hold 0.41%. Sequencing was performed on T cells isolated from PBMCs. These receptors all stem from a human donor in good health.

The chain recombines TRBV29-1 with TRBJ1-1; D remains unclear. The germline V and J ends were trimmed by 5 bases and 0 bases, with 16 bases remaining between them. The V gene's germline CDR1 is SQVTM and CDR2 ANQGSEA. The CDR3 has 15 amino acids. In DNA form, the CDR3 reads TGCAGCGTTATCCCCCAGGTCAGATTGAACACTGAAGCTTTCTTT. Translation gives CSVIPQVRLNTEAFF.

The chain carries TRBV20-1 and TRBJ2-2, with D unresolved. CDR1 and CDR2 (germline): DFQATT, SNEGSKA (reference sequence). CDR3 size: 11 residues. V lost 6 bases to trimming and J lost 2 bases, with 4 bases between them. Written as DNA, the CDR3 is TGCAGTGCCCTAAACACCGGGGAGCTGTTTTTT. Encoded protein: CSALNTGELFF.

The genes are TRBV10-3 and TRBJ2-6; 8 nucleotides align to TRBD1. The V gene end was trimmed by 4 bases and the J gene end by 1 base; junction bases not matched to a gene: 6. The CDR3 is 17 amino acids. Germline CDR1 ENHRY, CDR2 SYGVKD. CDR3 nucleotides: TGTGCCATCAGTGTAGGTGGGACAGGTTCTGGGGCCAACGTCCTGACTTTC. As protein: CAISVGGTGSGANVLTF.

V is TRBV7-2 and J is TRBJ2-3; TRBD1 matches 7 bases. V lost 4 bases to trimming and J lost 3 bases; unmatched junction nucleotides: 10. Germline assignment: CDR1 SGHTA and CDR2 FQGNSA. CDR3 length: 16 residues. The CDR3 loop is CASSSPGDSETDTQYF. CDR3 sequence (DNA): TGTGCCAGCAGCTCCCCAGGGGACAGTGAAACAGATACGCAGTATTTT.

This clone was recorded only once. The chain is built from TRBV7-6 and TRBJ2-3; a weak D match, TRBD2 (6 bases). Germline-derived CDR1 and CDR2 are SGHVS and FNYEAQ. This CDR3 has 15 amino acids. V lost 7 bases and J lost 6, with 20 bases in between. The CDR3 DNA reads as TGTGCCAGCACCCCCACACCGGGAGCCCAGGATACGCAGTATTTT. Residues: CASTPTPGAQDTQYF.

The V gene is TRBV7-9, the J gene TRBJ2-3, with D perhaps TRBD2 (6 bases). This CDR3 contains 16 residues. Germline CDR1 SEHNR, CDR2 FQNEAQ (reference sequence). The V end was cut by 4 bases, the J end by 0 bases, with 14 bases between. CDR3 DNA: TGTGCCAGCAGCTCCCCCTTAGCGGTTAGCACAGATACGCAGTATTTT. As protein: CASSSPLAVSTDTQYF. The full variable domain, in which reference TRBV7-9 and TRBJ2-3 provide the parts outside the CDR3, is DTGVSQNPRHKITKRGQNVTFRCDPISEHNRLYWYRQTLGQGPEFLTYFQNEAQLEKSRLLSDRFSAERPKGSFSTLEIQRTEQGDSAMYLCASSSPLAVSTDTQYFGPGTRLTVL.

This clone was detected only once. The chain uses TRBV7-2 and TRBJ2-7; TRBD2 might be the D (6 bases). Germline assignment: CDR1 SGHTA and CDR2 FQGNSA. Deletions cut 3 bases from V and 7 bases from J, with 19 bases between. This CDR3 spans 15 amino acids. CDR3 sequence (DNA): TGTGCCAGCAGCTTCTCGTGGACCGGGGGTTGGGAGCAGTACTTC. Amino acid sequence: CASSFSWTGGWEQYF.

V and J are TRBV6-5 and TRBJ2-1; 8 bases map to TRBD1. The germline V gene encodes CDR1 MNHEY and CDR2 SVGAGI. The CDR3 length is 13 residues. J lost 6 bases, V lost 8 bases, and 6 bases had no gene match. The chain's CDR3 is CASFTTGVNEQFF. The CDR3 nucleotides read TGTGCCAGCTTCACGACAGGGGTCAATGAGCAGTTCTTC.

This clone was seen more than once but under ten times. The CDR3 spells CASSFKGGPYEQYF. The CDR3 DNA sequence: TGTGCCAGCAGTTTTAAAGGAGGTCCCTACGAGCAGTACTTC. The chain uses TRBV27 and TRBJ2-7; tentatively, D is TRBD2 (5 bases). This CDR3 is 14 amino acids long. Germline V CDR1 and CDR2: MNHEY, SMNVEV (reference sequence). The V end lost 3 bases, the J end lost 2 bases, and 11 bases lay between the germline ends.

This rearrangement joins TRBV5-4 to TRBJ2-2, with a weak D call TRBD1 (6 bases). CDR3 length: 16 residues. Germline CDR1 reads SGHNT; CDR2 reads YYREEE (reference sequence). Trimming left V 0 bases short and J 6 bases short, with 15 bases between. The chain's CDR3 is CASSLGYERTAGELFF. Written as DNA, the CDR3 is TGTGCCAGCAGCTTGGGGTACGAGCGGACAGCCGGGGAGCTGTTTTTT.

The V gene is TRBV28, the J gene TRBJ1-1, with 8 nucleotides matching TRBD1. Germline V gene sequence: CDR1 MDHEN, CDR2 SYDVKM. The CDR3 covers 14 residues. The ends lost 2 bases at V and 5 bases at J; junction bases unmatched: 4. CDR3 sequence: CASSLNRGVTEAFF. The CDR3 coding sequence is TGTGCCAGCAGTTTAAACAGGGGGGTGACTGAAGCTTTCTTT.

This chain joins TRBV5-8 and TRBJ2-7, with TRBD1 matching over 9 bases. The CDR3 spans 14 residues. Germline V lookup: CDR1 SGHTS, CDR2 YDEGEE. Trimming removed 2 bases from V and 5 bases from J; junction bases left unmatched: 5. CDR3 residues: CASSFGTGNNEQYF. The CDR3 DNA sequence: TGTGCCAGCAGCTTCGGGACAGGGAACAACGAGCAGTACTTC.

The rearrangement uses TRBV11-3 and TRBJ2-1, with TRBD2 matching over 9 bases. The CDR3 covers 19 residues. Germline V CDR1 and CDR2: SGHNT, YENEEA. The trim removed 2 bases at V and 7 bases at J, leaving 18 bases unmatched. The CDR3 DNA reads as TGTGCCAGCAGCTTATCTAGCGGGGTCATGGGGTTCCGGGGGAATGAGCAGTTCTTC. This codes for CASSLSSGVMGFRGNEQFF.

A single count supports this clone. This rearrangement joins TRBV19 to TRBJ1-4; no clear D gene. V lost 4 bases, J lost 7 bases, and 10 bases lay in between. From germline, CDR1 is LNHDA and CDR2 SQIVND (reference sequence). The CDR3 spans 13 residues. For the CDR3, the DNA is TGTGCCAGTAGTACCCTACCAGGTGAAAAACTGTTTTTT. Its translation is CASSTLPGEKLFF.

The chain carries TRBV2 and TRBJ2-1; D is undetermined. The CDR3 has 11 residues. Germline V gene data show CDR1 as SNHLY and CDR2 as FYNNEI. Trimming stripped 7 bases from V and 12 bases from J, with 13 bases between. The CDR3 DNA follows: TGTGCCAGCACCGCTCCGAAAGCGCAGTTCTTC. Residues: CASTAPKAQFF.

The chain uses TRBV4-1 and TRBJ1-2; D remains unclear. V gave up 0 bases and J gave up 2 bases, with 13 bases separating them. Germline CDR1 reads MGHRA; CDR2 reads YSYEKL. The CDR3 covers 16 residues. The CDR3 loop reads CASSQDLYLRNYGYTF. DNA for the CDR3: TGCGCCAGCAGCCAAGACTTATACTTGAGAAACTATGGCTACACCTTC.

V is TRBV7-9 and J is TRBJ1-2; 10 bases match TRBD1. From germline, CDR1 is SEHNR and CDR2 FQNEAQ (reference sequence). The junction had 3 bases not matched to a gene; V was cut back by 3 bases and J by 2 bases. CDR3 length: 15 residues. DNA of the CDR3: TGTGCCAGCAGCTTGGGACAGGGGTTAAACTATGGCTACACCTTC. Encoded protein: CASSLGQGLNYGYTF.

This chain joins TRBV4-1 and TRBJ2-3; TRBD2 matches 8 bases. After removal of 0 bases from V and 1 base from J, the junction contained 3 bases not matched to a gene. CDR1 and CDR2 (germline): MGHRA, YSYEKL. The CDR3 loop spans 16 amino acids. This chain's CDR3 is CASSQELAGRTDTQYF. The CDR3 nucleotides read TGCGCCAGCAGCCAAGAATTAGCGGGGCGCACAGATACGCAGTATTTT.

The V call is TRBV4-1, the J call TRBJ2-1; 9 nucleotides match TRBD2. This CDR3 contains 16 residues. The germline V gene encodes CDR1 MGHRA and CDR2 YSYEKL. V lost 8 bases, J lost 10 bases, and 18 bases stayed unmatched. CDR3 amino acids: CASAPRETSGLGEQFF. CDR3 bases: TGCGCCAGCGCCCCGAGAGAGACTAGCGGTCTCGGGGAGCAGTTCTTC.

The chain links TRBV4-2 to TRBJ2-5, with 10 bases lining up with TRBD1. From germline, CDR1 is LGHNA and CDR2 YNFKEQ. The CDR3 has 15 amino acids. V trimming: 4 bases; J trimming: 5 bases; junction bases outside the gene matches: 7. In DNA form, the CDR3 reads TGTGCCAGCAGCCTGGCCCCGGGACAGGGGGAGACCCAGTACTTC. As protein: CASSLAPGQGETQYF.

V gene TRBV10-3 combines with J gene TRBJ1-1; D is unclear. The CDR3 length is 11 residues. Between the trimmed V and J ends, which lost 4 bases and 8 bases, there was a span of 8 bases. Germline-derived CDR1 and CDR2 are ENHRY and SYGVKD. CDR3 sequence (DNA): TGTGCCATCAGTGCGGGAGGAGAAGCTTTCTTT. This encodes CAISAGGEAFF.

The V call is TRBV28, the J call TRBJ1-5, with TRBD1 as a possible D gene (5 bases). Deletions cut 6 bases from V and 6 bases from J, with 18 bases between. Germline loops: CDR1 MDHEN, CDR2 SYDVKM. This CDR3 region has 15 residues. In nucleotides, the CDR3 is TGTGCCAGCAGAGATTGGCAGGGAAGGTCTCAGCCCCAGCATTTT. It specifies CASRDWQGRSQPQHF. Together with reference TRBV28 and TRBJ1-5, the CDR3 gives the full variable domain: DVKVTQSSRYLVKRTGEKVFLECVQDMDHENMFWYRQDPGLGLRLIYFSYDVKMKEKGDIPEGYSVSREKKERFSLILESASTNQTSMYLCASRDWQGRSQPQHFGDGTRLSIL.

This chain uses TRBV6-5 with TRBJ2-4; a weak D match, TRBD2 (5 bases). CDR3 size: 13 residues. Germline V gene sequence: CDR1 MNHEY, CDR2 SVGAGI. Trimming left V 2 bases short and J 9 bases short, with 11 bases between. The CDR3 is CASSYGSEGIQYF. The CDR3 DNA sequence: TGTGCCAGCAGTTACGGTTCTGAGGGCATTCAGTACTTC.

CDR3 residues: CASSPGTSVYEQYF. CDR3 DNA: TGTGCCAGCAGCCCCGGGACTAGCGTGTACGAGCAGTACTTC. This chain connects TRBV9 to TRBJ2-7; 10 bases match TRBD2. J gave up 4 bases and V 4 bases, and 5 bases lay outside the gene matches. CDR1 is SGDLS and CDR2 is YYNGEE in the germline V gene. CDR3 size: 14 residues.

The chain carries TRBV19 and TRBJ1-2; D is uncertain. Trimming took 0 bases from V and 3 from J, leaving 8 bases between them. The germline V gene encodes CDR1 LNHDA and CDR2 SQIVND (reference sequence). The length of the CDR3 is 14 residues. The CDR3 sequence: CASSIDQEDYGYTF. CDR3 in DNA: TGTGCCAGTAGTATAGATCAGGAAGACTATGGCTACACCTTC.

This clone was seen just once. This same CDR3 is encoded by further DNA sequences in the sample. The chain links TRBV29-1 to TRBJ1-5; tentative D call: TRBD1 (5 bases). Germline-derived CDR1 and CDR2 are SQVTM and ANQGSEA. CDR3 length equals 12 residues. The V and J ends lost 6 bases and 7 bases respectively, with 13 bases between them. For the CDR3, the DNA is TGCAGCGTCGGGGAGGGGACCCAGCCCCAGCATTTT. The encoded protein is CSVGEGTQPQHF.